Listed here is a single TCR beta chain. This entry comes from a study of blood T cell repertoires in COVID-19. At the level of the study: Samples of COVID-19 (acute and convalescent) were obtained from the United States, Italy and Spain. Sample material is recorded as cDNA or gDNA derived from T cells, B-cell-depleted T cells, or PBMCs.

Trimming at V came to 3 bases and at J to 8 bases, leaving 14 bases not matched to a gene. The germline V gene encodes CDR1 DFQATT and CDR2 SNEGSKA (reference sequence). The CDR3 sequence is 15 residues long. TCRdb's table, derived via immunoSEQ multiplex PCR, lists solely in-frame clones and lacks some. This sample has approximately 49,000 clones; 87% occur once, and the top ten carry 4%. The source is a man in his fifties or sixties with acute or convalescent COVID-19. The chain links TRBV20-1 to TRBJ1-2, with 8 bases matching TRBD1. The sample was peripheral blood. CDR3 DNA: TGCAGTGCTAGTGGGAGTGAAGACAGGGGAAGCGGCTACACCTTC. Translation: CSASGSEDRGSGYTF.